The T cell receptor beta chain under discussion was sequenced for a study of blood T cell repertoires in COVID-19. Background on the study: COVID-19 samples, acute and convalescent, were from the United States, Italy and Spain.

Using immunoSEQ multiplex PCR, the repertoire was profiled, and TCRdb retains in-frame clones only, with some absent. The table records 65,000 to 95,000 clones, under 80% of them present only once. The ends were cut back, 6 bases at V and 1 base at J, with 16 bases in the middle. Germline lookup yields CDR1 SNHLY and CDR2 FYNNEI. The CDR3 has 15 residues. Enrolment of Seattle patients took place during active infection, and they were followed longitudinally. The genes are TRBV2 and TRBJ2-7; possible D gene TRBD1, 6 bases. The source material was peripheral blood. The receptor was derived from a man between 60 and 75 years old with COVID-19, enrolled during active disease. CDR3 bases: TGTGCCAGCAGGGCCTCCGGGACACCTTCCTACGAGCAGTACTTC. Its translation: CASRASGTPSYEQYF.